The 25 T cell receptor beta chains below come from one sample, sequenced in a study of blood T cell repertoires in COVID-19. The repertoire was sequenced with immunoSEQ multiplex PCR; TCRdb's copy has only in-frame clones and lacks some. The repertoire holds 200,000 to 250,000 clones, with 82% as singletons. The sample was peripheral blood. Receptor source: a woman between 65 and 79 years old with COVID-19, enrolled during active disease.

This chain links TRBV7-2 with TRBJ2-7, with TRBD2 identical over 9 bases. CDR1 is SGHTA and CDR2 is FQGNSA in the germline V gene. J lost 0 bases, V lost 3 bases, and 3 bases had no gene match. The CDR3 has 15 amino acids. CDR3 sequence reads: CASSFSGSGSYEQYF. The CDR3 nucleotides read TGTGCCAGCAGCTTTAGCGGGAGTGGCTCCTACGAGCAGTACTTC. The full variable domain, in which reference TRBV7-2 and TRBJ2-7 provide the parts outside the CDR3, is GAGVSQSPSNKVTEKGKDVELRCDPISGHTALYWYRQSLGQGLEFLIYFQGNSAPDKSGLPSDRFSAERTGGSVSTLTIQRTQQEDSAVYLCASSFSGSGSYEQYFGPGTRLTVT.

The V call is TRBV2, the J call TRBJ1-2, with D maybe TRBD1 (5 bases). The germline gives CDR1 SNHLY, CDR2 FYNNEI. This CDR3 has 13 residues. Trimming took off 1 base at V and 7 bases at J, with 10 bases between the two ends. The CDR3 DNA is TGTGCCAGCAGTGAAGACCAGGGTGCTGGCTACACCTTC. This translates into CASSEDQGAGYTF. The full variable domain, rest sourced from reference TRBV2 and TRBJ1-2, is EPEVTQTPSHQVTQMGQEVILRCVPISNHLYFYWYRQILGQKVEFLVSFYNNEISEKSEIFDDQFSVERPDGSNFTLKIRSTKLEDSAMYFCASSEDQGAGYTFGSGTRLTVV.

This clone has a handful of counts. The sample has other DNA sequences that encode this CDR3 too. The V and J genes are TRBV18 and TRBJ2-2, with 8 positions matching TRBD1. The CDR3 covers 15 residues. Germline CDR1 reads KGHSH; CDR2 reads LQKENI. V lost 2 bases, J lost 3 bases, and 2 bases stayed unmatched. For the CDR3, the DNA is TGTGCCAGCTCACCAGGGACAGGATACACCGGGGAGCTGTTTTTT. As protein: CASSPGTGYTGELFF.

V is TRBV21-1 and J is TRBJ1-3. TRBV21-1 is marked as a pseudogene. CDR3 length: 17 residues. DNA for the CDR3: TGTGCCAGCAGCCCGAGCCTGCGGGCTAGCTCTGGAAACACCATATATTTT. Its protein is CASSPSLRASSGNTIYF.

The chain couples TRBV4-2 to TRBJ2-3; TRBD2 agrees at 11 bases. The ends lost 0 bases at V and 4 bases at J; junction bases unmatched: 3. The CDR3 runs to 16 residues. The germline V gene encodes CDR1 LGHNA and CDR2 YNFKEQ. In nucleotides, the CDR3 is TGTGCCAGCAGCCAAGAGCGGACTAGCGGGTCAGATACGCAGTATTTT. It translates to CASSQERTSGSDTQYF.

The CDR3 sequence is CASSTGGRTEAFF. The DNA of the CDR3 is TGTGCCAGTAGTACAGGGGGAAGGACTGAAGCTTTCTTT. This chain connects TRBV19 to TRBJ1-1; 7 bases line up with TRBD1. The V segment lost 4 bases and the J segment 5 bases; nucleotides outside the gene matches: 4. The CDR3 totals 13 residues. CDR1 is LNHDA, CDR2 SQIVND, per germline (reference sequence).

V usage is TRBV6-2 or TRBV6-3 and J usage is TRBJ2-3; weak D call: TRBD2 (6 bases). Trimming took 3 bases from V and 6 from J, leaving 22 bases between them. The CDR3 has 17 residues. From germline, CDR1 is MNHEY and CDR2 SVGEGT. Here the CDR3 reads CASSYNGGGTRADTQYF. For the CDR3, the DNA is TGTGCCAGCAGTTATAACGGTGGCGGGACCAGGGCGGATACGCAGTATTTT.

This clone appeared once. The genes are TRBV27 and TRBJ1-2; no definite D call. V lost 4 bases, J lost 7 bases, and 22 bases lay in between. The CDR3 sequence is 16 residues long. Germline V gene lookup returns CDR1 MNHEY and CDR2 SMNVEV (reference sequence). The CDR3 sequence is CASSSYPGLPAGGYTF. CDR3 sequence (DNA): TGTGCCAGCAGTTCCTACCCCGGGCTCCCCGCGGGTGGCTACACCTTC.

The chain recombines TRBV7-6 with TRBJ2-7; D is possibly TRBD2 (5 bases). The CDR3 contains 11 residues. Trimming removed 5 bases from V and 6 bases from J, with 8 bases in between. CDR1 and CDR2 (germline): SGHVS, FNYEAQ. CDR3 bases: TGTGCCAGCAGCCTACTAGTCGAGCAGTACTTC. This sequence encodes CASSLLVEQYF. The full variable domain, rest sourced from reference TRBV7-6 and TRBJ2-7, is GAGVSQSPRYKVTKRGQDVALRCDPISGHVSLYWYRQALGQGPEFLTYFNYEAQQDKSGLPNDRFSAERPEGSISTLTIQRTEQRDSAMYRCASSLLVEQYFGPGTRLTVT.

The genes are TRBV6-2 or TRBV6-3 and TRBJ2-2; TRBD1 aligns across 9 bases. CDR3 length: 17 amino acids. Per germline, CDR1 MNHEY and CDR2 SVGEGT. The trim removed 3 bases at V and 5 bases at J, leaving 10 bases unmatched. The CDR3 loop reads CASSYRGTGGRTGELFF. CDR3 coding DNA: TGTGCCAGCAGTTATCGAGGAACAGGGGGCCGGACCGGGGAGCTGTTTTTT.

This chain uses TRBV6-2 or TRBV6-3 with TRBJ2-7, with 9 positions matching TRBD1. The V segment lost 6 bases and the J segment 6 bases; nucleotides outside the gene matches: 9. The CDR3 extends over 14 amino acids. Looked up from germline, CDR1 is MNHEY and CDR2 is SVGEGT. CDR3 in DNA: TGTGCCAGCAGCGCATTACAGGGGGCGGGCGAGCAGTACTTC. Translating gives CASSALQGAGEQYF.

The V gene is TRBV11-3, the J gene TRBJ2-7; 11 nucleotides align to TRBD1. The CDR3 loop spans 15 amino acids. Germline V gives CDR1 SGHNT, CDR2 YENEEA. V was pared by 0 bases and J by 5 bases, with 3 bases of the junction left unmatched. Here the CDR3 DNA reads TGTGCCAGCAGCTTAGACGGGGGACAGGGGGACGAGCAGTACTTC. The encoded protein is CASSLDGGQGDEQYF.

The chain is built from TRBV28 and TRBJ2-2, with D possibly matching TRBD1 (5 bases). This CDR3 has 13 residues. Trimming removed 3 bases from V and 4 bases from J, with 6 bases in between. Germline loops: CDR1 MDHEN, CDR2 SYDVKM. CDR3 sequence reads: CASSFRGTGELFF. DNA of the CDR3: TGTGCCAGCAGTTTTAGGGGCACCGGGGAGCTGTTTTTT.

The CDR3 spells CASSPTPGREETQYF. Here the CDR3 DNA reads TGTGCCAGCTCACCAACACCGGGTCGGGAAGAGACCCAGTACTTC. The chain recombines TRBV18 with TRBJ2-5; the D is unclear. The length of the CDR3 is 15 residues. V dropped 2 bases and J dropped 3 bases, with 13 bases sitting between them. Germline CDR1 KGHSH, CDR2 LQKENI. Full variable domain (rest looked up from reference TRBV18 and TRBJ2-5): NAGVMQNPRHLVRRRGQEARLRCSPMKGHSHVYWYRQLPEEGLKFMVYLQKENIIDESGMPKERFSAEFPKEGPSILRIQQVVRGDSAAYFCASSPTPGREETQYFGPGTRLLVL.

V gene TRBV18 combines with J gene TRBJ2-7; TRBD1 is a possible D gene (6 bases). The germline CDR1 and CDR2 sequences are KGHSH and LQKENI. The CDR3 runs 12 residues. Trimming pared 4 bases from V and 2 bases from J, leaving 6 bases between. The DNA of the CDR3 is TGTGCCAGCTCACAGGGGGCCTACGAGCAGTACTTC. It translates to CASSQGAYEQYF.

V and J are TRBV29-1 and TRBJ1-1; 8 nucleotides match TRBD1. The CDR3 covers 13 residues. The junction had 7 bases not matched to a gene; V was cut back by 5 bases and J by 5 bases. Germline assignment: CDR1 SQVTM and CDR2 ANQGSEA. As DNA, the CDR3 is TGCAGCGTTTTGACAGGGGTTTCGACTGAAGCTTTCTTT. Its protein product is CSVLTGVSTEAFF.

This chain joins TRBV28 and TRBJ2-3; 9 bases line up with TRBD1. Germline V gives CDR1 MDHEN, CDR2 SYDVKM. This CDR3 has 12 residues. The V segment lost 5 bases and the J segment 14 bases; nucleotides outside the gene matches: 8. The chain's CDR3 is CASSTPGTGPYF. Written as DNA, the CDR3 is TGTGCCAGCAGTACACCCGGGACAGGGCCGTATTTT.

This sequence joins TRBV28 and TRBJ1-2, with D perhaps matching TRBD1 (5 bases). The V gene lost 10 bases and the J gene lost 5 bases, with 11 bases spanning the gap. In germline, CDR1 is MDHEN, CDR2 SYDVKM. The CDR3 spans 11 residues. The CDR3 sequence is CATEGNYGYTF. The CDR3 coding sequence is TGTGCCACGGAGGGGAATTATGGCTACACCTTC.

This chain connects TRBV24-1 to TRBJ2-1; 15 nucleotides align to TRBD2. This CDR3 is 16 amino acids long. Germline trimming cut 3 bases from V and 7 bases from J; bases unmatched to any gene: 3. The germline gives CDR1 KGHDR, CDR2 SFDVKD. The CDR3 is CATSDTGTSGRNEQFF. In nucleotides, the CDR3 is TGTGCCACCAGTGATACCGGGACTAGCGGGAGGAATGAGCAGTTCTTC.

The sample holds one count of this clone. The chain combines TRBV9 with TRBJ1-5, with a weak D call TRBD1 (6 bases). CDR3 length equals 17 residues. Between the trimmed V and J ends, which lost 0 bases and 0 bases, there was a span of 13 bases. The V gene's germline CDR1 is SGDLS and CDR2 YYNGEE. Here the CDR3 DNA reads TGTGCCAGCAGCGTAGCTGCAGGGGATTATAGCAATCAGCCCCAGCATTTT. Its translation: CASSVAAGDYSNQPQHF.

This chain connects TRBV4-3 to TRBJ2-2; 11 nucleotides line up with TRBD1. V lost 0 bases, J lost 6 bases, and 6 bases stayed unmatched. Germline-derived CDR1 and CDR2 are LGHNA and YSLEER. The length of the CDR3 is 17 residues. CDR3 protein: CASSQDLGTGGSGELFF. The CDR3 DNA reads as TGCGCCAGCAGCCAAGATTTAGGGACAGGGGGTTCCGGGGAGCTGTTTTTT.

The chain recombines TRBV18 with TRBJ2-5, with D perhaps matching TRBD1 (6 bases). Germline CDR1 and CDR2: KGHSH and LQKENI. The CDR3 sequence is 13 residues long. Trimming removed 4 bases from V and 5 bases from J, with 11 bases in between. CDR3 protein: CASSLGHWETQYF. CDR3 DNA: TGTGCCAGCTCACTGGGACACTGGGAGACCCAGTACTTC.

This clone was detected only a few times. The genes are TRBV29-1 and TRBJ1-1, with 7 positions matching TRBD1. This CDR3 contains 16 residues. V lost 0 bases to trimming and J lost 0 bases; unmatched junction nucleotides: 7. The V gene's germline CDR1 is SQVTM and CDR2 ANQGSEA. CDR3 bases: TGCAGCGTTGAAGATGTCAGGGGGTCACTGAACACTGAAGCTTTCTTT. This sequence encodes CSVEDVRGSLNTEAFF.

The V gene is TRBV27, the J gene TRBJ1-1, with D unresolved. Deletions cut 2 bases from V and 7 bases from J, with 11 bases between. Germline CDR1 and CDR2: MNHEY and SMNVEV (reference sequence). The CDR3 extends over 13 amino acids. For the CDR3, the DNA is TGTGCCAGCAGTTTAAGAAAGCTAGGTGAAGCTTTCTTT. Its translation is CASSLRKLGEAFF.

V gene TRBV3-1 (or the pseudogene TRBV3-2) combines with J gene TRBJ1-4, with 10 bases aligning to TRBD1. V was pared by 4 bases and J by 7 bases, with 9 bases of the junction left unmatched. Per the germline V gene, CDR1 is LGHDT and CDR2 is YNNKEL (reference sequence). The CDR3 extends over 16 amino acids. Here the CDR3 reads CASSLSSGTGVEKLFF. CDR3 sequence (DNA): TGTGCCAGCAGCCTATCTTCCGGGACAGGGGTTGAAAAACTGTTTTTT.